This T cell receptor beta chain was identified in a study of blood T cell repertoires in COVID-19. Study overall: COVID-19 samples collected from the United States, Italy and Spain covered acute and convalescent phases. PBMCs, B-cell-depleted T cells, or T cells were the source of the cDNA or gDNA that made up the material.

Authors' analysis steps: Nucleated cell counts were estimated from reference gene primer amplification. Clones were read by immunoSEQ multiplex PCR, and TCRdb kept only the in-frame ones, dropping some. V and J calls and clone size are copied from that table; D and trimming were computed from the DNA. The table includes about 160,000 clones, around 82% detected once. The specimen sequenced was peripheral blood. This receptor was obtained from a human donor with acute or convalescent COVID-19. The donor label of this sample is uncertain.

DNA of the CDR3: TGCGCCAGCAGCTTGGGGACAGGGGGCTATAATTCACCCCTCCACTTT. It is translated as CASSLGTGGYNSPLHF. The gene calls are TRBV5-1 and TRBJ1-6; the match to TRBD1 covers 10 bases. The J segment lost 3 bases and the V segment lost 0 bases, leaving 0 bases of the junction unmatched. The CDR3 contains 16 residues. CDR1 SGHRS and CDR2 YFSETQ come from the germline V gene. The whole variable domain, remainder taken from reference TRBV5-1 and TRBJ1-6, is KAGVTQTPRYLIKTRGQQVTLSCSPISGHRSVSWYQQTPGQGLQFLFEYFSETQRNKGNFPGRFSGRQFSNSRSEMNVSTLELGDSALYLCASSLGTGGYNSPLHFGNGTRLTVT.